This T cell receptor beta chain was recovered during a study of PD-1 blockade in classical Hodgkin lymphoma. Study in general: Nivolumab 3 mg/kg was given intravenously every 2 weeks.

CDR3 length: 13 residues. Germline lookup yields CDR1 ENHRY and CDR2 SYGVKD. V was clipped by 2 bases and J by 4 bases, with 8 bases between them. The protocol was immunoSEQ multiplex PCR, while the TCRdb copy is restricted to in-frame clones and leaves out a portion. The data show about 14,000 clones, 70% to 85% seen once. The count of this clone is one. As yet, its antigen is unknown. General observations from the study: Those starting nivolumab under 1 year post-ASCT were excluded. Newly diagnosed patients were said to have less baseline TCR diversity than healthy donors did.

Every patient relapsed after autologous stem cell transplantation, and brentuximab vedotin exposure varied. Patients showed best responses of complete response, partial response or progressive disease. The sample in question was peripheral blood mononuclear cells (PBMCs), obtained at baseline. The sequence was obtained from a human donor with classical Hodgkin lymphoma. This chain uses TRBV10-3 with TRBJ1-2; the D gene is possibly TRBD1 (5 bases). The CDR3: CAISEAGTYGYTF. The CDR3, as DNA: TGTGCCATCAGTGAGGCCGGGACCTATGGCTACACCTTC.